The entry below describes one T cell receptor (beta chain). The authors' processing: Estimation of nucleated cell counts was performed using reference gene primer amplification. TCRdb's table, derived via immunoSEQ multiplex PCR, lists solely in-frame clones and lacks some. The V and J calls and clone size were taken over from that table, and D and trimming were inferred from the DNA. The sample holds about 380,000 clones, about 89% seen once. The data derive from a study of blood T cell repertoires in COVID-19. The germline V gene encodes CDR1 GTSNPN and CDR2 SVGIG (reference sequence). Deletions cut 2 bases from V and 9 bases from J, with 11 bases between. This CDR3 region has 12 residues.

The chain recombines TRBV30 with TRBJ2-1; TRBD2 is a possible D gene (5 bases). The TCR was taken from a man in his thirties or forties who had recovered from COVID-19. Material for sequencing was PBMCs or T cells enriched from blood (not recorded which). The CDR3 protein is CAWSKGVGEQFF. The DNA of the CDR3 is TGTGCCTGGAGTAAGGGAGTAGGTGAGCAGTTCTTC. Filled out from reference TRBV30 and TRBJ2-1, the complete variable domain reads SQTIHQWPATLVQPVGSPLSLECTVEGTSNPNLYWYRQAAGRGLQLLFYSVGIGQISSEVPQNLSASRPQDRQFILSSKKLLLSDSGFYLCAWSKGVGEQFFGPGTRLTVL.